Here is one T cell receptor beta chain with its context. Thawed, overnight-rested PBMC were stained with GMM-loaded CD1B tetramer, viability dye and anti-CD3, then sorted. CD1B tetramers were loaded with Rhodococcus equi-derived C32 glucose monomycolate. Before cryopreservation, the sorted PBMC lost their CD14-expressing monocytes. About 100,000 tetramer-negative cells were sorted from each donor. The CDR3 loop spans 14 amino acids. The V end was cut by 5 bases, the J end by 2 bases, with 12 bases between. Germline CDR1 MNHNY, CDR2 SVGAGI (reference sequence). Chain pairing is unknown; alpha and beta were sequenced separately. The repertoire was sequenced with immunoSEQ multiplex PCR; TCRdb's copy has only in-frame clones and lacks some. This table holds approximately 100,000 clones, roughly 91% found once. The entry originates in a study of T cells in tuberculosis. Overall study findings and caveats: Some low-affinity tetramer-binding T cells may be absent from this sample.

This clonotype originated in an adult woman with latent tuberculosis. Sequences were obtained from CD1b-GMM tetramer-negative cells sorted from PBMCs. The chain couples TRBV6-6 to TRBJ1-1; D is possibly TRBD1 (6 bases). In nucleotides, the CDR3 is TGTGCCAGCAGTCCCGGGACACCTAACACTGAAGCTTTCTTT. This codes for CASSPGTPNTEAFF.